Listed below are T cell receptor beta chains from one sample, sequenced in a study of blood T cells in healthy people across ages. In TCRdb, the 5' RACE reads were re-called with MiXCR into one record per CDR3 protein. The table includes 800,000 to 1,300,000 distinct CDR3 sequences, less than 25% detected once. Separately, the same data were catalogued under a study of T cells of mothers and their children.

The sequenced sample consisted of blood. The receptors shown here come from a girl aged 2 to 9 in good health. Both conserved end residues are part of each CDR3. D genes are given only for firm matches. Expanded clones are given a class, and other clones once, few, many or no size at all.

>TRBJ2-1|few|TRBV29-1|.|13
TGCAGCGTTGAAGGCCCAGGGTCCCATGAGCAGTTCTTC
CSVEGPGSHEQFF
>TRBJ1-1|.|TRBV29-1|.|15
TGCAGCGTTGAAGATTGGCCCGCCGGAGGAACTGAAGCTTTCTTT
CSVEDWPAGGTEAFF
>TRBJ1-1|once|TRBV7-8|.|14
TGTGCCAGCAGCCTGTCGACTATGAACACTGAAGCTTTCTTT
CASSLSTMNTEAFF
>TRBJ2-1|.|TRBV7-2|TRBD1|16
TGTGCCAGCAGCTCCCAACAGGGGTTTGCCTACAATGAGCAGTTCTTC
CASSSQQGFAYNEQFF
>TRBJ2-2|few|TRBV9|.|14
TGTGCCAGCAGCGCAGCGGACAGTACCGGGGAGCTGTTTTTT
CASSAADSTGELFF
>TRBJ2-6|.|TRBV27|.|14
TGTGCCAGCAGTTTATCCTCTGGGGCCAACGTCCCGACTTTC
CASSLSSGANVPTF
>TRBJ1-5|few|TRBV6-2/TRBV6-3|.|14
TGTGCCAGCAGGGGGGGCAGCAGCAATCAGCCCCAGCATTTT
CASRGGSSNQPQHF
>TRBJ2-1|few|TRBV7-9|.|13
TGTGCCAGCAGCTTACGGACGAAGAATGAGCAGTTCTTC
CASSLRTKNEQFF
>TRBJ2-3|.|TRBV27|.|15
TGTGCCAGCAGTTTGGATTATTTAGGTCTTGATACGCAGTATTTT
CASSLDYLGLDTQYF
>TRBJ2-7|.|TRBV4-2|TRBD1|14
TGTGCCAGCAGCTCCACAGGGGGCAACTACGAGCAGTACTTC
CASSSTGGNYEQYF
>TRBJ1-4|few|TRBV3-1|.|14
TGTGCCAGCAGCCAAGACGTGACTAATGAAAAACTGTTTTTT
CASSQDVTNEKLFF
>TRBJ1-1|few|TRBV12-5|.|12
TGTGCTAGTGGCCCACAAAACACTGAAGCTTTCTTT
CASGPQNTEAFF
>TRBJ2-7|.|TRBV11-2|.|15
TGTGCCAGCAGCGAGCCCCGGGACGGCTCCTACGAGCAGTACTTC
CASSEPRDGSYEQYF
>TRBJ2-7|.|TRBV27|.|15
TGTGCCAGCAGTTTATCAGGGACCTCCCTATACGAGCAGTACTTC
CASSLSGTSLYEQYF
>TRBJ2-1|once|TRBV18|.|18
TGTGCCAGCTCACCATACGAGCTGGGTTTGGGGTCCTACAATGAGCAGTTCTTC
CASSPYELGLGSYNEQFF
>TRBJ2-1|.|TRBV5-1|.|14
TGCGCCAGCAGCTTTGGCTCGGGGTACAATGAGCAGTTCTTC
CASSFGSGYNEQFF
>TRBJ2-7|.|TRBV28|.|14
TGTGCCAGCAGCCTGATGGGAATCTCCCACGAGCAGTACTTC
CASSLMGISHEQYF
>TRBJ2-5|few|TRBV6-5|.|14
TGTGCCAGCAGTTACGGGCAGGGGACGGGGACCCAGTACTTC
CASSYGQGTGTQYF
>TRBJ2-1|.|TRBV7-2|.|13
TGTGCCAGCAGCTTAGCGTGGTACAATGAGCAGTTCTTC
CASSLAWYNEQFF
>TRBJ2-3|.|TRBV12-3/TRBV12-4|.|14
TGTGCCAGTTTGAGAGGAGTCTCCACAGATACGCAGTATTTT
CASLRGVSTDTQYF
>TRBJ2-5|few|TRBV5-5|TRBD1|15
TGTGCCAGCAGCTTAGAGGGGGCTAGGGCAGAGACCCAGTACTTC
CASSLEGARAETQYF
>TRBJ2-7|few|TRBV6-1|.|14
TGTGCCAGCAGGGACCGACAGCGAACCTACGAGCAGTACTTC
CASRDRQRTYEQYF
>TRBJ2-5|few|TRBV7-2|TRBD2|16
TGTGCCAGCAGCTTAGATAGCGGGGGGGTTCGGGAGACCCAGTACTTC
CASSLDSGGVRETQYF
>TRBJ2-3|.|TRBV9|.|16
TGTGCCAGCAGCGTTGGGGGCCCATCTAGCACAGATACGCAGTATTTT
CASSVGGPSSTDTQYF
>TRBJ2-5|few|TRBV29-1|.|14
TGCAGCGCCATGTTCGTATGGGGGCTAGAGACCCAGTACTTC
CSAMFVWGLETQYF
>TRBJ2-7|.|TRBV5-1|TRBD2|15
TGCGCCAGCAGCTTACCAAGCGGGAGAGAGGACGAGCAGTACTTC
CASSLPSGREDEQYF
>TRBJ2-1|once|TRBV28|.|15
TGTGCCAGCAGCCCTGTGGGGATACGGCCTAATGAGCAGTTCTTC
CASSPVGIRPNEQFF
>TRBJ2-7|few|TRBV7-6|.|16
TGTGCCAGCAGCTCAGAGGGCCGGCCGGGGATATACGAGCAGTACTTC
CASSSEGRPGIYEQYF
>TRBJ2-7|.|TRBV28|TRBD2|15
TGTGCCAGCACCCCCTTGAGGACTAGGGTTAACGAGCAGTACTTC
CASTPLRTRVNEQYF
>TRBJ2-3|many|TRBV11-1|TRBD1|15
TGTGCCAGCAGCTTAGCCGACAGGGCCCCAGATACGCAGTATTTT
CASSLADRAPDTQYF
>TRBJ2-3|.|TRBV28|TRBD2|18
TGTGCCAGCAGTTTCCCTTTCCGGGCTAGCGGGAGAAAAGATACGCAGTATTTT
CASSFPFRASGRKDTQYF
>TRBJ2-1|.|TRBV11-2|.|14
TGTGCCAGCAGCTCAAGGGACGGCTGCAATGAGCAGTTCTTC
CASSSRDGCNEQFF
>TRBJ2-1|.|TRBV12-3/TRBV12-4|TRBD1|13
TGTGCCAGCAGTTCGGACAGGGCCAATGAGCAGTTCTTC
CASSSDRANEQFF
>TRBJ2-5|few|TRBV7-2|.|13
TGTGCCAGCAGCCGGGACCCGTCGGAGACCCAGTACTTC
CASSRDPSETQYF
>TRBJ1-2|few|TRBV7-8|.|17
TGTGCCAGCAGCTTAGACGCCGCGGGTGGGATATTCTATGGCTACACCTTC
CASSLDAAGGIFYGYTF
>TRBJ1-3|.|TRBV29-1|.|15
TGCAGCGTTTCAACTACCGGCCCCCCCGGAAACACCATATATTTT
CSVSTTGPPGNTIYF
>TRBJ1-1|.|TRBV19|TRBD1|14
TGTGCCAGTAGTACGGGTGGACAGGGGACGTCCGCTTTCTTT
CASSTGGQGTSAFF
>TRBJ2-1|.|TRBV29-1|TRBD2|15
TGCAGCGTGAGTCTAGCGGGGGCCGGAGTATATGAGCAGTTCTTC
CSVSLAGAGVYEQFF
>TRBJ2-3|few|TRBV10-3|TRBD2|15
TGTGCCATCAGAGGGGAAGCGGGAGCGGCAGATACGCAGTATTTT
CAIRGEAGAADTQYF
>TRBJ2-3|.|TRBV27|.|11
TGTGCCAGCAGTTCTGGCCATACGCAGTATTTT
CASSSGHTQYF
>TRBJ2-5|few|TRBV3-1|TRBD2|16
TGTGCCAGCAGCCTGGGACTAGCGGGAGAGCAAGAGACCCAGTACTTC
CASSLGLAGEQETQYF
>TRBJ1-1|.|TRBV3-1|TRBD1|15
TGTGCCAGCCGAGGCCTCGGACAGGGGAACACTGAAGCTTTCTTT
CASRGLGQGNTEAFF
>TRBJ2-1|few|TRBV9|.|12
TGTGCCAGCAGTGGAGGGGATTCGGAGCAGTTCTTC
CASSGGDSEQFF
>TRBJ1-6|.|TRBV7-9|.|17
TGTGCCAGCAGCTTGACAAATGGCAGATTACTTAATTCACCCCTCCACTTT
CASSLTNGRLLNSPLHF
>TRBJ2-1|.|TRBV20-1|.|16
TGCAGTGCCTTAGGAGTAGGGGTGAGCTCCTACAATGAGCAGTTCTTC
CSALGVGVSSYNEQFF
>TRBJ2-1|many|TRBV10-3|TRBD1|14
TGTGCCATCAGTGATAGTCAGGGGGCCGGTGAGCAGTTCTTC
CAISDSQGAGEQFF
>TRBJ2-5|.|TRBV7-8|.|15
TGTGCCAGCAGCTTAGAAGGCAGACTTAAAGAGACCCAGTACTTC
CASSLEGRLKETQYF
>TRBJ1-3|.|TRBV7-9|.|14
TGTGCCAGCAGCTTAATAACGGCTGGAAACACCATATATTTT
CASSLITAGNTIYF
>TRBJ2-1|.|TRBV4-3|TRBD2|16
TGCGCCAGCAGCCAAGATAGTAGCGGGGGGGCAGATGAGCAGTTCTTC
CASSQDSSGGADEQFF
>TRBJ2-1|.|TRBV29-1|TRBD1|15
TGCAGCGTTGAGGATGACAGGGCAACCTACAATGAGCAGTTCTTC
CSVEDDRATYNEQFF
>TRBJ2-7|.|TRBV7-2|TRBD2|15
TGTGCCAGCAGCGTACTAGCGGGAGGTTTCGACGAGCAGTACTTC
CASSVLAGGFDEQYF
>TRBJ1-2|few|TRBV29-1|TRBD1|11
TGCAGCGTTCAGGGGGCGCTGGGCTACACCTTC
CSVQGALGYTF
>TRBJ2-5|few|TRBV9|.|13
TGTGCCAGCAGCCCTTTCCCGATGGAGACCCAGTACTTC
CASSPFPMETQYF